This T cell receptor (beta chain) is from a study of blood T cell repertoires in COVID-19. The CDR3 loop spans 14 amino acids. Germline V lookup: CDR1 SGHRS, CDR2 YFSETQ. Trimming left V 0 bases short and J 3 bases short, with 9 bases between. Source study methods: Amplified reference gene primers provided the basis for estimating nucleated cell counts. Repertoires were generated with immunoSEQ multiplex PCR, while TCRdb's copy carries only in-frame clones and drops some. The DNA gave D and trimming, while V, J and clone size come from that table. The repertoire holds more than 85,000 clones, with 85% as singletons.

This TCR was sampled from a man in his fifties with acute or convalescent COVID-19. Sequenced material: peripheral blood. V gene TRBV5-1 combines with J gene TRBJ1-2; no firm D call. The CDR3 sequence: CASSLGEVYYGYTF. CDR3 in DNA: TGCGCCAGCAGCTTGGGAGAGGTTTACTATGGCTACACCTTC.